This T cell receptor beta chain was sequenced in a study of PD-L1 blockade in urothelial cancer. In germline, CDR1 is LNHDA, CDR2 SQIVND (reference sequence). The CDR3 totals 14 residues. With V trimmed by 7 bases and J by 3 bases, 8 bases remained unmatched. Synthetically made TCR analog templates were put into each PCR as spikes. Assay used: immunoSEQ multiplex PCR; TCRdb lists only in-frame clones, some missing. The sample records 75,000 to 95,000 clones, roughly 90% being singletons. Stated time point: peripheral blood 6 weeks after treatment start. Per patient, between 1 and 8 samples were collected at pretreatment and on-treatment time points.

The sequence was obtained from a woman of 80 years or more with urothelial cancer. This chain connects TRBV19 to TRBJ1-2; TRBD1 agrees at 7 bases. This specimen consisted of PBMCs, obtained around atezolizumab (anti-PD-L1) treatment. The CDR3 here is CASMTGLGDYGYTF. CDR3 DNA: TGTGCCAGTATGACAGGGCTGGGGGACTATGGCTACACCTTC.